Included here is one T cell receptor beta chain sequence, with context. Some clones are missing from TCRdb's copy, which holds only in-frame ones; the method was immunoSEQ multiplex PCR. The sample holds approximately 490,000 clones, roughly nine tenths seen once. The germline V and J ends were trimmed by 4 bases and 6 bases, with 9 bases remaining between them. Germline assignment: CDR1 ENHRY and CDR2 SYGVKD. CDR3 size: 12 residues. Recovered status in Cohort 3 required two negative PCRs, clearance, or symptom resolution. The sample belongs to a study of blood T cell repertoires in COVID-19. Sequencing was done on a sample of PBMCs or T cells enriched from blood (not recorded which). The origin of this receptor is a woman between 55 and 75 years old who had recovered from COVID-19. The chain has TRBV10-3 and TRBJ1-1; D ambiguous. As DNA, the CDR3 is TGTGCCATCAGTGGCGACACGCCTGAAGCTTTCTTT. It yields the protein CAISGDTPEAFF.